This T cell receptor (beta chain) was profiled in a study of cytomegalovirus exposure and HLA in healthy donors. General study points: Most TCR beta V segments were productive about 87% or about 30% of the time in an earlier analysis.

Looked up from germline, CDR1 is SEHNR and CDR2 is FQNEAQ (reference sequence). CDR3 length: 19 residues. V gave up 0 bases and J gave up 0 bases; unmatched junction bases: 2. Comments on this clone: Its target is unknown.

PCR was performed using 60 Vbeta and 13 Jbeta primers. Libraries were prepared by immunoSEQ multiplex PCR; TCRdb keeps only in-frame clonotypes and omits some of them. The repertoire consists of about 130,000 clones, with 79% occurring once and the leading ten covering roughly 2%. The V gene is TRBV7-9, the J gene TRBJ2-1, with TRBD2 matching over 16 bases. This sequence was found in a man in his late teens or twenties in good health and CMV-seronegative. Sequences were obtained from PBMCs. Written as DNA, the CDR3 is TGTGCCAGCAGCTTAGCGGGACTAGCGGGAGGGCCCTCCTACAATGAGCAGTTCTTC. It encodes CASSLAGLAGGPSYNEQFF.